Here is one T cell receptor (beta chain) with its context. Its antigen remains unidentified. The PCR had 60 Vbeta and 13 Jbeta primers. Measured with immunoSEQ multiplex PCR; TCRdb has only the in-frame clones, and not every one. The repertoire has some 150,000 clones, roughly 85% of them found once; the top ten carry about 2.2%. The source of the sample is a study of cytomegalovirus exposure and HLA in healthy donors. General study points: An ancestry cluster, one associated with Asian ancestry, reportedly showed fewer N-insertions than the roughly 610-donor mean in a later analysis. TCR beta chains numbering about 160 were designated cytomegalovirus-associated. In a later analysis, DRB1 alleles had the most associated TCRs; HLA-C alleles the fewest. Several top significant clusters appeared, in a later analysis, to be linked to common viral pathogens.

Trimming took 1 base from V and 3 from J, leaving 12 bases between them. The CDR3 loop spans 14 amino acids. Germline V CDR1 and CDR2: GTSNPN, SVGIG (reference sequence). The sequence was obtained from a man aged 40-50 years in good health and CMV-seronegative. The chain joins TRBV30 to TRBJ2-5, with D tentatively TRBD1 (5 bases). Material: PBMCs. CDR3 sequence reads: CAWSEQTVEETQYF. CDR3 nucleotide sequence: TGTGCCTGGAGTGAACAGACAGTGGAAGAGACCCAGTACTTC.